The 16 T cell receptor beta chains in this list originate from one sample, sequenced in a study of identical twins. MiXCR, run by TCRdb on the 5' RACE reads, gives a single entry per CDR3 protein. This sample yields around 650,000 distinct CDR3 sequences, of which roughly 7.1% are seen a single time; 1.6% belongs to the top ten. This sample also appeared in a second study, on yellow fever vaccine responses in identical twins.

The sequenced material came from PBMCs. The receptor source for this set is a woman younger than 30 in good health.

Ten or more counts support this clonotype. The CDR3 protein is CASSPTGGNSPLHF. The CDR3, as DNA: TGTGCCAGCAGCCCCACAGGGGGTAATTCACCCCTCCACTTT. The chain joins TRBV9 to TRBJ1-6; 8 bases are shared with TRBD1. The germline CDR1 and CDR2 sequences are SGDLS and YYNGEE. The CDR3 runs 14 residues. The J segment lost 6 bases and the V segment lost 4 bases, leaving 3 bases of the junction unmatched.

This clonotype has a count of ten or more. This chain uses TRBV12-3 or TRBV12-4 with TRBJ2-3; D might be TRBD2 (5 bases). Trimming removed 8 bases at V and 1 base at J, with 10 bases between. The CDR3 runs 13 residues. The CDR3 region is CASGRGGTDTQYF. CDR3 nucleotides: TGTGCCAGCGGTCGGGGTGGCACAGATACGCAGTATTTT.

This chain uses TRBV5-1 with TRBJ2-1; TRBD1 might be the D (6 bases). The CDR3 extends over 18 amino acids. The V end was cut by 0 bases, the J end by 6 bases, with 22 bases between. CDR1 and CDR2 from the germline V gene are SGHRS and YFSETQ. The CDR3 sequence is CASSLEHTTGPTSNEQFF. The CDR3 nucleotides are TGCGCCAGCAGCTTGGAACACACAACAGGGCCTACTTCCAATGAGCAGTTCTTC.

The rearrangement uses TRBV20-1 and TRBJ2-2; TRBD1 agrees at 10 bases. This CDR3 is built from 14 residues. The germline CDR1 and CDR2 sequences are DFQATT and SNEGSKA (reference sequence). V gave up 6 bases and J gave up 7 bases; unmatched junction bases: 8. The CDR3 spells CSAGTGEYSGELFF. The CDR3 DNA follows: TGCAGTGCCGGGACAGGGGAATATAGCGGGGAGCTGTTTTTT.

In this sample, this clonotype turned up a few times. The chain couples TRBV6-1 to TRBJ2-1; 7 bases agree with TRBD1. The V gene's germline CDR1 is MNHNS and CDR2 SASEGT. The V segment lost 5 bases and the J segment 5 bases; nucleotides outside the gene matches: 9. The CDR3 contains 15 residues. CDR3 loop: CASSLTGASDNEQFF. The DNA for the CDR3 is TGTGCCAGCAGTCTTACAGGGGCCTCTGACAATGAGCAGTTCTTC.

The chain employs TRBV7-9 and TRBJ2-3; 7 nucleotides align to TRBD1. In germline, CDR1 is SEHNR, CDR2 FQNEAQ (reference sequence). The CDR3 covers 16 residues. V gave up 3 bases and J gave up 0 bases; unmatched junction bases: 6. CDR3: CASSFGQVPSTDTQYF. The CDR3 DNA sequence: TGTGCCAGCAGCTTTGGACAGGTCCCTAGCACAGATACGCAGTATTTT.

The CDR3 is CASSLGPQTSYEQYV. CDR3 DNA: TGTGCCAGCAGCTTAGGGCCCCAAACCTCCTACGAGCAGTACGTC. J is TRBJ2-7 and V is TRBV7-9; D not certain. Germline V gives CDR1 SEHNR, CDR2 FQNEAQ (reference sequence). The CDR3 covers 15 residues. Trimming stripped 1 base from V and 0 bases from J, with 10 bases between.

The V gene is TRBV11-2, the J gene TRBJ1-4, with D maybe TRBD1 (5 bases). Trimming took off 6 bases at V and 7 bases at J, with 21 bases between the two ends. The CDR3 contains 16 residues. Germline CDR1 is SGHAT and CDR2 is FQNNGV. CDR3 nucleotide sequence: TGTGCCAGCAGTTTAAGCGCCCCGGGCGGGACTGAAAAACTGTTTTTT. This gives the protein CASSLSAPGGTEKLFF.

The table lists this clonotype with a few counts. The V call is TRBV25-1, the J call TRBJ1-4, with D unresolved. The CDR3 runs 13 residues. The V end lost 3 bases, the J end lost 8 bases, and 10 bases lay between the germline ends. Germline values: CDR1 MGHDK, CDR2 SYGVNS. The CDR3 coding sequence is TGTGCCAGCAGTGACAGCGTCCGAGAAAAACTGTTTTTT. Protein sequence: CASSDSVREKLFF.

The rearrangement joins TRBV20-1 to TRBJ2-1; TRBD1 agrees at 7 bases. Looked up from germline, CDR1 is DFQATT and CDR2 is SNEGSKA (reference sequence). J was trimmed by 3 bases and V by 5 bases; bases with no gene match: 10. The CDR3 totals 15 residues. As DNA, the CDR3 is TGCAGTGCTTACCACAGGGGTTTGGTCTACAATGAGCAGTTCTTC. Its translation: CSAYHRGLVYNEQFF.

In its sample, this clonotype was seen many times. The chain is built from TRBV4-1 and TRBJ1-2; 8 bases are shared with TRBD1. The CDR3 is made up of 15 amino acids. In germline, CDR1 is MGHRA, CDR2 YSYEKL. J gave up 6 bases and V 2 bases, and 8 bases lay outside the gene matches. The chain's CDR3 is CASSQRTGNINGYTF. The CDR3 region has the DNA TGCGCCAGCAGCCAAAGGACAGGGAACATAAATGGCTACACCTTC.

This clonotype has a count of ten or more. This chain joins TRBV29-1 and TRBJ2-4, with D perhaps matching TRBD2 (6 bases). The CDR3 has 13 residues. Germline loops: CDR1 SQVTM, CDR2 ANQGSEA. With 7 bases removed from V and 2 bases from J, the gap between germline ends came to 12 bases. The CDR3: CSAQEGTKNIQYF. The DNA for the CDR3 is TGCAGCGCCCAGGAGGGTACCAAAAACATTCAGTACTTC.

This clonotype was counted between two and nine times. The CDR3 sequence: CASSLVGQGLLDYGYTF. In DNA, the CDR3 is TGTGCCAGCAGCTTAGTCGGACAGGGGCTGTTGGATTATGGCTACACCTTC. This chain joins TRBV7-9 and TRBJ1-2; 9 nucleotides match TRBD1. The germline V gene encodes CDR1 SEHNR and CDR2 FQNEAQ (reference sequence). CDR3 size: 17 residues. V dropped 1 base and J dropped 5; count of bases not matched to a gene: 11.

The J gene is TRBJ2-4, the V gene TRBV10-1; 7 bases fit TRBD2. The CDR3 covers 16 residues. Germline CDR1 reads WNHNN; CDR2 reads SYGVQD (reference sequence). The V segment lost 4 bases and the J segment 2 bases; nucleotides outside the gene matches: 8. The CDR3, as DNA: TGCGCCAGCAGTGCCGTTAGAGCGGGACCCAAAAACATTCAGTACTTC. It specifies CASSAVRAGPKNIQYF.

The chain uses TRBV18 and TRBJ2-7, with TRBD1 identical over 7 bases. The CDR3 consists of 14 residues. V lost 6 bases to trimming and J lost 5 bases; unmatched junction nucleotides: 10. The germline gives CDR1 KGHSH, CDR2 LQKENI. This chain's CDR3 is CASSNNAGGNEQYV. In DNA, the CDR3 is TGTGCCAGCTCGAATAACGCAGGGGGAAACGAGCAGTACGTC.

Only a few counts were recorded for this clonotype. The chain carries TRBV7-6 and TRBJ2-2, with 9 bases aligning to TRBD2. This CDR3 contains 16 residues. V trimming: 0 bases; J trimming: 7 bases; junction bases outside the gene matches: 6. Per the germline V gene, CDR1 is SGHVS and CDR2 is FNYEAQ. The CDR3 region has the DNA TGTGCCAGCAGCTTAGCGCTTAGCGGGAGAGACGGGGAGCTGTTTTTT. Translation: CASSLALSGRDGELFF.